This T cell receptor beta chain stems from a study of blood T cell repertoires in COVID-19. About the study: Researchers got acute and convalescent COVID-19 samples from the United States, Italy and Spain. Nucleic acid was either cDNA or gDNA, and it came from T cells, B-cell-depleted T cells, or PBMCs.

The trim removed 6 bases at V and 4 bases at J, leaving 4 bases unmatched. Germline V gene data show CDR1 as MNHEY and CDR2 as SVGEGT. CDR3 length equals 14 residues. Per the study methods: Reference gene primer amplification in the assay estimated nucleated cell counts. Sequencing used immunoSEQ multiplex PCR; TCRdb keeps in-frame clones, though not all of them. D and trimming were read from the DNA, whereas the V and J calls and clone size are those reported in that table. The profile covers tens of thousands of clones, with roughly 86% appearing a single time and about 18% taken by the ten largest.

The sample was peripheral blood. This clonotype originated in a human donor in a cohort sampled during active COVID-19. This chain connects TRBV6-2 or TRBV6-3 to TRBJ2-2; 8 nucleotides match TRBD1. The CDR3 region has the DNA TGTGCCAGCAGCCGGGACAGGCCCACCGGGGAGCTGTTTTTT. Its translation is CASSRDRPTGELFF.